Following are 32 T cell receptor beta chains from one sample sequenced in a study of spatial heterogeneity in lung cancer. TCRdb re-analysed the 5' RACE reads in MiXCR, keeping a single row per CDR3 protein. Altogether about 80,000 distinct CDR3 sequences are present, under 8.5% being singletons, with the ten largest covering about 7%. Time point in this sample: sample taken at primary tumor resection. The material was PBMCs, obtained at surgery. The origin of the receptors is a male donor with early-stage non-small cell lung cancer.

With regard to this clonotype: One end of the junction is discordant with germline, which a read error may explain. J is TRBJ2-7 and V is TRBV6-6, with 8 positions matching TRBD1. The germline gives CDR1 MNHNY, CDR2 SVGAGI (reference sequence). CDR3 length equals 14 residues. Here the CDR3 DNA reads TGTGCCAGCAGTTCGGGGACAGGACCCTACGAGCAGAACTTC. It translates to CASSSGTGPYEQNF.

The V call is TRBV19, the J call TRBJ2-5; D gene unclear. CDR1 is LNHDA, CDR2 SQIVND, per germline (reference sequence). The CDR3 consists of 14 residues. Trimming stripped 5 bases from V and 7 bases from J, with 17 bases between. This chain's CDR3 is CASSSGFTKGTQYF. For the CDR3, the DNA is TGTGCCAGTAGTTCCGGATTTACTAAAGGGACCCAGTACTTC.

As to this clonotype: Sequence at one end of the junction differs from germline and may be a read error. V gene TRBV7-7 combines with J gene TRBJ2-1; D uncertain. The CDR3 spans 15 residues. CDR1 and CDR2 (germline): SSHAT, FNYEAQ (reference sequence). The CDR3 coding sequence is TGTGCTAGCAGCTTAGAGGCAGGCCGGGACAATGAGCAGTTCTTC. Translating it yields CASSLEAGRDNEQFF.

J is TRBJ2-7 and V is TRBV5-1; 9 bases agree with TRBD1. Germline values: CDR1 SGHRS, CDR2 YFSETQ. J was trimmed by 6 bases and V by 4 bases; bases with no gene match: 8. The length of the CDR3 is 14 residues. The CDR3 DNA sequence: TGCGCCAGCAGCCCGGGGACAGGGTTGGCCGAGCAGTACTTC. This gives the protein CASSPGTGLAEQYF.

V gene TRBV7-3 combines with J gene TRBJ2-3; unclear D gene. Germline-derived CDR1 and CDR2 are SGHTA and FQGTGA. The CDR3 runs 13 residues. Trimming cost V 5 bases and J 5 bases, with 11 bases left between them. CDR3 in amino acids: CASSNRKGDTQYF. CDR3 bases: TGTGCCAGCAGCAACCGGAAGGGAGATACGCAGTATTTT.

The rearrangement links TRBV19 to TRBJ1-5; D is ambiguous. CDR3 size: 13 residues. CDR1 is LNHDA, CDR2 SQIVND, per germline (reference sequence). The germline V and J ends were trimmed by 6 bases and 7 bases, with 13 bases remaining between them. This CDR3 reads CASRGVVGQPQHF. The CDR3 DNA reads as TGTGCCAGTAGGGGAGTGGTGGGGCAGCCCCAGCATTTT. Filled out from reference TRBV19 and TRBJ1-5, the complete variable domain reads DGGITQSPKYLFRKEGQNVTLSCEQNLNHDAMYWYRQDPGQGLRLIYYSQIVNDFQKGDIAEGYSVSREKKESFPLTVTSAQKNPTAFYLCASRGVVGQPQHFGDGTRLSIL.

This clonotype has just a few counts. This chain links TRBV11-2 with TRBJ1-1; the match to TRBD1 covers 8 bases. CDR1 and CDR2 from the germline V gene are SGHAT and FQNNGV. The CDR3 runs to 13 residues. J gave up 6 bases and V 3 bases, and 3 bases lay outside the gene matches. CDR3 residues: CASSFQGASEAFF. In nucleotides, the CDR3 is TGTGCCAGCAGCTTTCAGGGGGCGTCTGAAGCTTTCTTT.

The sample holds a few counts of this clonotype. The chain joins TRBV20-1 to TRBJ2-4; D unresolved. CDR3 length: 15 amino acids. Trimming stripped 3 bases from V and 2 bases from J, with 14 bases between. CDR1 and CDR2 (germline): DFQATT, SNEGSKA (reference sequence). The CDR3: CSASLGIVSKNIQYF. The CDR3 DNA is TGCAGTGCTAGTTTAGGGATCGTGTCCAAAAACATTCAGTACTTC.

There are many counts of this clonotype. The chain joins TRBV28 to TRBJ2-5; tentative D call: TRBD1 (6 bases). V lost 2 bases and J lost 1, with 11 bases in between. The germline V gene has CDR1 MDHEN and CDR2 SYDVKM. This CDR3 spans 15 amino acids. The DNA for the CDR3 is TGTGCCAGCAGTTTACCACAGGGTCCCCAAGAGACCCAGTACTTC. Translation: CASSLPQGPQETQYF.

This clonotype was detected ten times or more. This chain connects TRBV19 to TRBJ1-5; no firm D call. Germline values: CDR1 LNHDA, CDR2 SQIVND (reference sequence). The CDR3 totals 13 residues. The ends were cut back, 2 bases at V and 10 bases at J, with 12 bases in the middle. CDR3: CASSISPISPQHF. The CDR3 nucleotides read TGTGCCAGTAGTATAAGCCCGATCAGCCCCCAGCATTTT.

A few counts support this clonotype. The chain employs TRBV7-9 and TRBJ1-1; D gene uncertain. V lost 5 bases and J lost 11, with 12 bases in between. This CDR3 is built from 11 residues. Germline lookup yields CDR1 SEHNR and CDR2 FQNEAQ (reference sequence). The CDR3 nucleotides are TGTGCCAGCAGCCCCCTTTACCGGGCTTTCTTT. This sequence encodes CASSPLYRAFF.

Only a few counts were recorded for this clonotype. The V gene is TRBV7-8, the J gene TRBJ2-5, with D perhaps matching TRBD2 (7 bases). The CDR3 spans 13 residues. V gave up 1 base and J gave up 7 bases, with 10 bases separating them. Germline V gene lookup returns CDR1 SGHVS and CDR2 FQNEAQ. The CDR3: CASSLDREGTQYF. DNA for the CDR3: TGTGCCAGCAGCTTAGACAGGGAGGGGACCCAGTACTTC.

V gene TRBV19 combines with J gene TRBJ2-5; 9 bases fit TRBD2. J gave up 2 bases and V 6 bases, and 10 bases lay outside the gene matches. The CDR3 totals 16 residues. Germline V lookup: CDR1 LNHDA, CDR2 SQIVND (reference sequence). In DNA form, the CDR3 reads TGTGCCAGTAGCTTCGGGACTAGCAGAAGTCAAGAGACCCAGTACTTC. Translated, it gives CASSFGTSRSQETQYF. Using reference TRBV19 and TRBJ2-5 for the parts outside the CDR3, the full variable domain is DGGITQSPKYLFRKEGQNVTLSCEQNLNHDAMYWYRQDPGQGLRLIYYSQIVNDFQKGDIAEGYSVSREKKESFPLTVTSAQKNPTAFYLCASSFGTSRSQETQYFGPGTRLLVL.

The chain has TRBV3-1 and TRBJ2-1; D gene uncertain. Germline values: CDR1 LGHDT, CDR2 YNNKEL (reference sequence). V was pared by 0 bases and J by 1 base, with 7 bases between. This CDR3 is 15 amino acids long. The CDR3, as DNA: TGTGCCAGCAGCCAAGAAAAGGGATCCTACAATGAGCAGTTCTTC. Translation: CASSQEKGSYNEQFF.

This clonotype was counted between two and nine times. This chain connects TRBV7-2 to TRBJ2-5; a weak D match, TRBD2 (7 bases). Germline V gives CDR1 SGHTA, CDR2 FQGNSA. Deletions cut 5 bases from V and 4 bases from J, with 17 bases between. This CDR3 region has 15 residues. This CDR3 is CASSPGEGEGETQYF. As DNA, the CDR3 is TGTGCCAGCAGCCCCGGGGAGGGGGAAGGAGAGACCCAGTACTTC.

This clonotype was counted a few times. An end of the junction does not agree with germline; a read error may underlie this. This chain joins TRBV25-1 and TRBJ1-1; D uncertain. This CDR3 is built from 10 residues. Germline V gene sequence: CDR1 MGHDK, CDR2 SYGVNS. This chain's CDR3 is CASSEFALLF. Written as DNA, the CDR3 is TGTGCCAGCAGTGAATTCGCTCTTCTCTTT.

This clonotype was seen a handful of times. The chain employs TRBV6-2 or TRBV6-3 and TRBJ2-7; D gene uncertain. Per the germline V gene, CDR1 is MNHEY and CDR2 is SVGEGT. The length of the CDR3 is 13 residues. Trimming shortened V by 0 bases and J by 5 bases, and 8 bases separated the two germline ends. CDR3 sequence: CASSYSNPDEQYF. The CDR3 coding sequence is TGTGCCAGCAGTTACTCGAACCCGGACGAGCAGTACTTC.

This clonotype was recorded at least ten times. This chain joins TRBV5-6 and TRBJ1-1, with D possibly being TRBD1 (5 bases). This CDR3 spans 15 amino acids. Trimming pared 4 bases from V and 8 bases from J, leaving 21 bases between. Looked up from germline, CDR1 is SGHDT and CDR2 is YYEEEE. CDR3 sequence: CASSPASGGLREAFF. In nucleotides, the CDR3 is TGTGCCAGCAGCCCCGCGTCCGGGGGATTGAGGGAAGCTTTCTTT.

This chain joins TRBV7-9 and TRBJ1-4; D uncertain. Germline CDR1 SEHNR, CDR2 FQNEAQ (reference sequence). The ends were cut back, 6 bases at V and 8 bases at J, with 13 bases in the middle. This CDR3 has 13 amino acids. As DNA, the CDR3 is TGTGCCAGCAGAAGAACAGAGAGCGAAAAACTGTTTTTT. The encoded protein is CASRRTESEKLFF. Using reference TRBV7-9 and TRBJ1-4 for the parts outside the CDR3, the full variable domain is DTGVSQNPRHKITKRGQNVTFRCDPISEHNRLYWYRQTLGQGPEFLTYFQNEAQLEKSRLLSDRFSAERPKGSFSTLEIQRTEQGDSAMYLCASRRTESEKLFFGSGTQLSVL.

This clonotype was seen repeatedly, ten times or more. The chain is built from TRBV5-1 and TRBJ2-1; 11 bases agree with TRBD2. The CDR3 is 18 residues long. Germline CDR1 is SGHRS and CDR2 is YFSETQ. V shed 0 bases and J 7 bases; nucleotides not matched to a gene: 12. CDR3 loop: CASSLAWSTSGTSNEQFF. The CDR3 DNA reads as TGCGCCAGCAGCTTGGCCTGGTCGACTAGCGGGACGTCTAATGAGCAGTTCTTC.

The chain uses TRBV18 and TRBJ2-1; D is uncertain. The V gene lost 2 bases and the J gene lost 7 bases, with 9 bases spanning the gap. This CDR3 is built from 13 residues. Germline V gene lookup returns CDR1 KGHSH and CDR2 LQKENI. In DNA form, the CDR3 reads TGTGCCAGCTCACCAAAAGCCCAGAATGAGCAGTTCTTC. Protein sequence: CASSPKAQNEQFF.

This clonotype was recorded many times. The genes are TRBV4-2 and TRBJ2-7, with 8 bases lining up with TRBD2. V shed 0 bases and J 6 bases; nucleotides not matched to a gene: 13. The CDR3 totals 17 residues. Germline V CDR1 and CDR2: LGHNA, YNFKEQ. The CDR3 protein is CASSQDVRTSPLAEQYF. The CDR3 DNA sequence: TGTGCCAGCAGCCAAGATGTTAGGACTAGCCCCCTAGCCGAGCAGTACTTC.

This clonotype occurred many times. The CDR3 DNA follows: TGTGCCAGCAGCCAAGCGGAGCGGGAGGCGCAAGAGACCCAGTACTTC. This gives the protein CASSQAEREAQETQYF. The V call is TRBV4-2, the J call TRBJ2-5; 9 nucleotides agree with TRBD2. This CDR3 spans 16 amino acids. Germline V gene data show CDR1 as LGHNA and CDR2 as YNFKEQ. The ends lost 1 base at V and 2 bases at J; junction bases unmatched: 5.

This clonotype was counted many times. The chain joins TRBV4-1 to TRBJ1-1; D remains ambiguous. CDR1 is MGHRA and CDR2 is YSYEKL in the germline V gene. The CDR3 has 15 amino acids. Trimming stripped 0 bases from V and 5 bases from J, with 13 bases between. CDR3: CASSQDQAPGTEAFF. Here the CDR3 DNA reads TGCGCCAGCAGCCAAGATCAGGCCCCCGGAACTGAAGCTTTCTTT.

V is TRBV6-1 and J is TRBJ2-3; TRBD2 matches 7 bases. Per the germline V gene, CDR1 is MNHNS and CDR2 is SASEGT. CDR3 length equals 16 residues. V gave up 5 bases and J gave up 3 bases; unmatched junction bases: 11. The CDR3 DNA reads as TGTGCCAGCAGTTTGTATGGCGGGAGTACGACAGATACGCAGTATTTT. Its translation: CASSLYGGSTTDTQYF.

This clonotype showed up just a few times. This chain joins TRBV18 and TRBJ2-2; tentative D call: TRBD2 (7 bases). CDR1 and CDR2 (germline): KGHSH, LQKENI. The CDR3 is 14 residues long. Trimming removed 2 bases from V and 15 bases from J, with 19 bases in between. DNA for the CDR3: TGTGCCAGCTCACCAGGTCGGGGGGCGACGTCCTTGTTTTTT. It encodes CASSPGRGATSLFF.

This clonotype was found a few times. The V gene is TRBV2, the J gene TRBJ2-1, with 7 positions matching TRBD2. This CDR3 has 14 residues. The germline gives CDR1 SNHLY, CDR2 FYNNEI. The V gene end was trimmed by 4 bases and the J gene end by 10 bases; junction bases not matched to a gene: 10. CDR3: CASSALITAGEQFF. For the CDR3, the DNA is TGTGCCAGCAGTGCCCTCATCACAGCGGGAGAGCAGTTCTTC.

There are many counts of this clonotype. The V call is TRBV20-1, the J call TRBJ2-1; 8 positions match TRBD2. Germline assignment: CDR1 DFQATT and CDR2 SNEGSKA (reference sequence). This CDR3 comprises 14 residues. J gave up 8 bases and V 5 bases, and 11 bases lay outside the gene matches. The CDR3 spells CSAHPGGVGDEQFF. In DNA, the CDR3 is TGCAGTGCTCACCCCGGGGGGGTCGGCGATGAGCAGTTCTTC.

In its sample, this clonotype was seen a few times. This CDR3 is CASSHSLGQGGELFF. In DNA, the CDR3 is TGTGCCAGCAGCCACTCCTTAGGGCAAGGCGGGGAGCTGTTTTTT. The rearrangement joins TRBV7-8 to TRBJ2-2; D remains ambiguous. The V gene lost 5 bases and the J gene lost 7 bases, with 17 bases spanning the gap. The CDR3 spans 15 residues. Germline CDR1 and CDR2: SGHVS and FQNEAQ.

J is TRBJ2-1 and V is TRBV12-3 or TRBV12-4; D may match TRBD1 or TRBD2 (7 bases each). V lost 5 bases, J lost 2 bases, and 13 bases lay in between. The CDR3 consists of 15 residues. The CDR3 DNA is TGTGCCAGCAGTCCCAGGGGGGGAGCCTACAATGAGCAGTTCTTC. Translated, it gives CASSPRGGAYNEQFF.

The table lists this clonotype with a few counts. The chain employs TRBV7-2 and TRBJ2-7; maybe TRBD2 (6 bases). The CDR3 runs 15 residues. With 3 bases removed from V and 0 bases from J, the gap between germline ends came to 12 bases. The germline V gene has CDR1 SGHTA and CDR2 FQGNSA. This CDR3 reads CASSLSGLSSYEQYF. In nucleotides, the CDR3 is TGTGCCAGCAGCTTGAGCGGGCTGAGCTCCTACGAGCAGTACTTC.

This clonotype has more than one count but fewer than ten. V usage is TRBV12-3 or TRBV12-4 and J usage is TRBJ1-4, with a possible D match to TRBD1 (6 bases). The CDR3 runs to 14 residues. Trimming removed 6 bases from V and 8 bases from J, with 16 bases in between. The CDR3 bases are TGTGCCAGCAGGAGACAGGCCATCCAAGAAAAACTGTTTTTT. Its protein product is CASRRQAIQEKLFF.